This record looks at one T cell receptor beta chain sequence and its context. This entry belongs to a study of blood T cell repertoires in COVID-19. V was shortened by 4 bases and J by 2 bases, with 13 bases between the two germline ends. Germline V CDR1 and CDR2: SGHNT, YYREEE (reference sequence). CDR3 size: 15 residues. TCRdb keeps only in-frame clones here, not all; method: immunoSEQ multiplex PCR. The sample lists 92,000 or so clones; about 91% were seen once. The sequence was obtained from a man aged 60-69 years with acute or convalescent COVID-19. The specimen was peripheral blood. The chain links TRBV5-4 to TRBJ1-3; D remains unclear. CDR3 coding DNA: TGTGCCAGCAGCCCCCCCGGACTAACTGGAAACACCATATATTTT. Amino acids: CASSPPGLTGNTIYF.